This T cell receptor (beta chain) was recorded in a study of blood T cell repertoires in COVID-19. The overall study: Samples of COVID-19 (acute and convalescent) were obtained from the United States, Italy and Spain. PBMCs, B-cell-depleted T cells, or T cells provided the cDNA or gDNA that made up the material.

Study processing details: Quantification of nucleated cells was approximated via reference gene primer amplification. The data were produced by immunoSEQ multiplex PCR, yet TCRdb's version contains in-frame clones alone and is incomplete. V, J and clone size were drawn from that table, and D and trimming were deduced from the DNA. Of about 260,000 clones listed, about nine tenths were seen once; the top ten hold approximately 3.7%. The CDR3 covers 14 residues. V was cut by 5 bases and J by 5 bases, with 14 bases left in between. Germline loops: CDR1 KGHDR, CDR2 SFDVKD. This TCR came from a man in his fifties or sixties who had recovered from COVID-19. The specimen was peripheral blood. The rearrangement joins TRBV24-1 to TRBJ2-5; a possible D gene is TRBD2 (6 bases). In DNA, the CDR3 is TGTGCCACCAGTGCCTTGACTAGTGGGGAGACCCAGTACTTC. Translating it yields CATSALTSGETQYF.